The rows below give T cell receptor beta chains drawn from one sample of a study of OX40 agonist ivuxolimab in advanced cancers. Generated by immunoSEQ multiplex PCR, the TCRdb table keeps only in-frame clones and is missing some. The data show 74,000 or so clones, approximately 85% seen once. Sequencing used CD4+ or CD8+ T cells sorted from blood, obtained in a trial of the OX40 agonist ivuxolimab. The receptors stem from an adult with an advanced solid tumor such as melanoma, head and neck, liver or kidney cancer. Each CDR3 is given with its conserved first and last residue.

>TRBV7-9|TRBJ2-5
CASTSDIRGLETQYF
>TRBV7-2|TRBJ1-1
CASSLNRFEAFF
>TRBV20-1|TRBJ2-1
CSAQDLNEQFF
>TRBV9|TRBJ2-1
CASSPQEGTPFSYNEQFF
>TRBV13|TRBJ2-5
CASSLLATSPQETQYF
>TRBV6-1|TRBJ2-7
CASSAQERRGGEQYF
>TRBV7-2|TRBJ2-3
CASSLGERGLTDTQYF
>TRBV6-1|TRBJ2-7
CASSAGTYNEQYF
>TRBV5-4|TRBJ2-1
CASSLELAGGNEQFF
>TRBV7-2|TRBJ2-1
CASSLAGSSYNEQFF
>TRBV9|TRBJ2-1
CASSVGTPNEQFF
>TRBV5-1|TRBJ2-2
CASSASGDTGELFF
>TRBV18|TRBJ2-1
CASSPLGGVAEQFF
>TRBV11-2|TRBJ1-6
CASSLEAGQSPLHF
>TRBV2|TRBJ2-7
CASLGGGLSYEQYF
>TRBV19|TRBJ1-1
CASRGVTEAFF
>TRBV7-7|TRBJ2-3
CASSLRFPRAGGPGDTQYF
>TRBV29-1|TRBJ1-1
CSVLVNTEAFF
>TRBV9|TRBJ2-5
CASSVSHSQETQYF
>TRBV4-1|TRBJ2-3
CASRVVGGTDTQYF
>TRBV27|TRBJ2-2
CASSLGLAGAGELFF
>TRBV5-4|TRBJ1-6
CASSSDRESYNSPLHF
>TRBV28|TRBJ2-1
CASSGDRGQLNEQFF
>TRBV30|TRBJ2-5
CAWLGAETQYF
>TRBV9|TRBJ1-2
CASIGPEGYTF
>TRBV5-5|TRBJ2-3
CASSPSDRTDTQYF
>TRBV7-2|TRBJ2-5
CASSPPGGETQYF
>TRBV19|TRBJ2-4
CASSIDLLGQGAKIAKNIQYF
>TRBV5-1|TRBJ1-2
CASSPGGSNGYTF
>TRBV14|TRBJ1-2
CASSRQIPQGAINYGYTF
>TRBV28|TRBJ1-3
CASSLFASWKVSGNTIYF
>TRBV5-8|TRBJ2-1
CASSKGQGDEQFF
>TRBV7-9|TRBJ1-5
CASSLRDQPQHF
>TRBV5-1|TRBJ2-7
CASSLGGGPYEQYF
>TRBV28|TRBJ1-5
CASKETSNQPQHF
>TRBV7-9|TRBJ2-3
CASSLANLDTQYF
>TRBV5-1|TRBJ2-1
CASSLTVASGLGEQFF
>TRBV30|TRBJ1-5
CAWREYGGGQPQHF
>TRBV5-1|TRBJ2-3
CASSLIRGLATDTQYF
>TRBV7-2|TRBJ1-6
CASSSRVSSYNSPLHF
>TRBV7-8|TRBJ2-1
CASSRTDRSYNEQFF
>TRBV25-1|TRBJ2-5
CASSERVAQETQYF
>TRBV7-9|TRBJ1-3
CASSAWTGRNTIYF
>TRBV18|TRBJ2-1
CASSPLAGGYNEQFF
>TRBV7-2|TRBJ2-7
CASSGGRDTRYEQYF
>TRBV6-5|TRBJ1-1
CASSLFRNTEAFF
>TRBV2|TRBJ2-7
CASSVLDYEQYF
>TRBV19|TRBJ1-2
CASRQQTNYGYTF
>TRBV7-7|TRBJ2-7
CASSLRTGAPRPRFHEQYF
>TRBV9|TRBJ2-7
CASSALLVRETYSYEQYF
>TRBV19|TRBJ1-1
CASTMGREPMNTEAFF
>TRBV19|TRBJ1-4
CASSPPDIREKLFF